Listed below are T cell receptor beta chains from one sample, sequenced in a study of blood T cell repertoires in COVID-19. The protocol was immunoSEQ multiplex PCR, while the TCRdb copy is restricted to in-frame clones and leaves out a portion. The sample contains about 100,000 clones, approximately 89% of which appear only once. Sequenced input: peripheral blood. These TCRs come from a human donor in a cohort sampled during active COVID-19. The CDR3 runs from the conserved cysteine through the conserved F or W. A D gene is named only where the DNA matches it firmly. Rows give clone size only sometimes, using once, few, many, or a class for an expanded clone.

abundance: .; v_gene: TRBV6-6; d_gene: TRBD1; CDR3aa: CASSRTGQVGFQYF
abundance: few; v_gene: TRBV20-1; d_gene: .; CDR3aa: CSASQGAAVHYNEQFF
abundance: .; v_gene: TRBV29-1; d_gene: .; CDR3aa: CSVTENTEAFF
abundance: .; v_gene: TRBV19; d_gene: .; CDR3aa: CASNLRYNQPQHF
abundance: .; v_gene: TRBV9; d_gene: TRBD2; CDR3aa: CASSNAGTSRDTQYF
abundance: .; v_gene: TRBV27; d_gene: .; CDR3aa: CASSRLRGKEQYF
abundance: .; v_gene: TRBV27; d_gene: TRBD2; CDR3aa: CASSLDGTNAGELFF
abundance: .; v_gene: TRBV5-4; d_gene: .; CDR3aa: CASSPHRESEKLFF
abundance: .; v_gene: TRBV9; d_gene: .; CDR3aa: CASTKGVDGANVLTF
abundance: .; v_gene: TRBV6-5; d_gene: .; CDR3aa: CASSSNGGAFF
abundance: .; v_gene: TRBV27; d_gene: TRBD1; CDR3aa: CASRTGALGGYTF
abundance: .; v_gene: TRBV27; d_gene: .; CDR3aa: CASSLYSRDTQYF
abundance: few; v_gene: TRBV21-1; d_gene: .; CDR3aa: CASSPSGGADTQYF
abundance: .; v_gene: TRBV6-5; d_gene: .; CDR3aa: CASKSTFTGELFF
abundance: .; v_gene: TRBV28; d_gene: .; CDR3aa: CASSTPQKNYGYTF
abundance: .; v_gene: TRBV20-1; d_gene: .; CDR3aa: CSASPGVEGYTF
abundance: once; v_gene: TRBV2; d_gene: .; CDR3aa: CASSEAPPRENQPQHF
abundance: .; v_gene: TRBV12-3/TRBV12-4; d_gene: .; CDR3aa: CASSAGGTEAFF
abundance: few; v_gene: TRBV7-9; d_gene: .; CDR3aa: CASSSSYGGPYGNTIYF
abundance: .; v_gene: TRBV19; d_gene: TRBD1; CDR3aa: CASSPRQGVNTEAFF
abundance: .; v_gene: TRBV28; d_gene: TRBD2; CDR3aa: CASTLGLAANSDTQYF
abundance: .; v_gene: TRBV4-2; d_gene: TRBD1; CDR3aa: CASSQGTTGVVGYTF
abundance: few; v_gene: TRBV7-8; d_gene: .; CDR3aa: CASSLAHGEQYF
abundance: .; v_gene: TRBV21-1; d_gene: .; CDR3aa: CASSRESQETQYF
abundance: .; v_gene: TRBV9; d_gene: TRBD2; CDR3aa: CASSVDFWPAGEIYNEQFF
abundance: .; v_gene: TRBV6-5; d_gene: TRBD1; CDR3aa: CASRSGQGGEQYF
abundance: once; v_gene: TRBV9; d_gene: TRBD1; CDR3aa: CASSVTGGPASGYGYTF
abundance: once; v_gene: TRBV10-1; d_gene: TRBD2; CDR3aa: CASSESWWGGEQFF
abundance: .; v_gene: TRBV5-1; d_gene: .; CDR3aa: CASSLEWASEGQYF
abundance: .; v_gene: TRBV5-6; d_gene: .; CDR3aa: CASSQQGARSVNEQFF
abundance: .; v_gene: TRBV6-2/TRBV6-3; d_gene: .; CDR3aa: CASSYSIVRDSPYEQYF
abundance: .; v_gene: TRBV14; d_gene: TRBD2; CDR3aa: CASSQFIAGGREQYF
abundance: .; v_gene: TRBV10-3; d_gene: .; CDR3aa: CATEGQLNSGNTIYF
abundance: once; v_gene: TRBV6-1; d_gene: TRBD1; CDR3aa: CASSELPGQGGQPQHF
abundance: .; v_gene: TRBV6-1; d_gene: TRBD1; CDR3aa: CASSDKGASYNEQFF
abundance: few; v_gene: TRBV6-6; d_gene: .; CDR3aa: CASSSGVGQPQHF